This T cell receptor (beta chain) was captured by sequencing in a study of response to subunit inactivated influenza vaccine. J gave up 5 bases and V 4 bases, and 4 bases lay outside the gene matches. CDR1 is MGHRA and CDR2 is YSYEKL in the germline V gene. CDR3 size: 15 residues. A single record per CDR3 protein comes from TCRdb applying MiXCR to the RT-PCR reads. This table has approximately 530,000 distinct CDR3 sequences, 10% to 15% appearing once. This clonotype was counted between two and nine times. V gene TRBV4-1 combines with J gene TRBJ1-6; 8 positions agree with TRBD1. This TCR was recovered from a man in his forties or fifties who received an inactivated influenza vaccine. The sequencing used PBMCs from blood, collected around seven weeks after vaccination. The CDR3 protein is CASSPGTGNNSPLHF. The DNA for the CDR3 is TGCGCCAGCAGCCCCGGGACAGGCAATAATTCACCCCTCCACTTT.